This record concerns one T cell receptor (beta chain) sequence. The data were taken from a study of blood T cell repertoires in COVID-19. The overall study: Samples representing acute and convalescent COVID-19 were sourced from the United States, Italy and Spain. T cells, B-cell-depleted T cells, or PBMCs provided the cDNA or gDNA that served as material.

Original processing methods: Estimation of nucleated cell counts relied on the amplification of reference gene primers. Repertoires were generated with immunoSEQ multiplex PCR, while TCRdb's copy carries only in-frame clones and drops some. V and J calls and clone size come straight from that table; D and trimming were deduced from the DNA. The profile shows some 100,000 clones, roughly 92% of them singletons. Material: peripheral blood. The clonotype originates from a man in his 70s with acute or convalescent COVID-19.

CDR3: CASSLALAGGSTDTQYF. Written as DNA, the CDR3 is TGTGCCAGCAGCTTAGCTCTAGCGGGAGGGTCCACAGATACGCAGTATTTT. The chain combines TRBV7-9 with TRBJ2-3, with TRBD2 identical over 12 bases. Germline CDR1 and CDR2: SEHNR and FQNEAQ (reference sequence). The CDR3 has 17 residues. The ends lost 0 bases at V and 2 bases at J; junction bases unmatched: 3.